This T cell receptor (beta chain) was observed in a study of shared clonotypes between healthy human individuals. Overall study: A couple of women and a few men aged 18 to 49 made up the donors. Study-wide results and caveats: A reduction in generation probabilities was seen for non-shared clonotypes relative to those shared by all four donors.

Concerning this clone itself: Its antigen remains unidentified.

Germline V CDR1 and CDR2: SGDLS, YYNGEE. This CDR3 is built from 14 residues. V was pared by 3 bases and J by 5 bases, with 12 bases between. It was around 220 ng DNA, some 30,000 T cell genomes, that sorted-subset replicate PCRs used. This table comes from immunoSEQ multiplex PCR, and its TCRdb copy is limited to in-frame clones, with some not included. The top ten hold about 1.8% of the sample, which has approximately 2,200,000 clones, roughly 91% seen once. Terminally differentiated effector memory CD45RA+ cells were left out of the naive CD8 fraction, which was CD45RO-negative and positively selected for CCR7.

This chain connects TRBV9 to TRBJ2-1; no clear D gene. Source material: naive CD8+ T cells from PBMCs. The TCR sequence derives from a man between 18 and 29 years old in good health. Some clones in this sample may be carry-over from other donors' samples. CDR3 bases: TGTGCCAGCAGCGGTGGGCAGGTCCACAATGAGCAGTTCTTC. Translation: CASSGGQVHNEQFF.